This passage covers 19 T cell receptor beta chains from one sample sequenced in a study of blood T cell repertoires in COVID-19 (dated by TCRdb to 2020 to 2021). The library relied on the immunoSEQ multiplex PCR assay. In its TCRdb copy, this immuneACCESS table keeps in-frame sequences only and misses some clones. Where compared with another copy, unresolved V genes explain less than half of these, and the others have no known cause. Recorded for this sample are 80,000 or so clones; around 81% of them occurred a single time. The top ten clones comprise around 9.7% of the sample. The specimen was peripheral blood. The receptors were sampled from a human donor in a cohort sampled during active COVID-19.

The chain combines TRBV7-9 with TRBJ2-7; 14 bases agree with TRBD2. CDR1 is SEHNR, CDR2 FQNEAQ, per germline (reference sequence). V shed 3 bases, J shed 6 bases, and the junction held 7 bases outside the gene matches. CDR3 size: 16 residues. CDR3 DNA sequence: TGTGCCAGCAGCTTGGCGACTAGCGGGAGGGCCTCCGAGCAGTACTTC. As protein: CASSLATSGRASEQYF.

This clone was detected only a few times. CDR3 sequence reads: CATNRGGQGALSDGYTF. CDR3 bases: TGTGCCACCAACCGGGGAGGGCAGGGGGCGCTTTCGGATGGCTACACCTTC. The rearrangement links TRBV27 to TRBJ1-2; 8 positions agree with TRBD1. CDR3 length: 17 amino acids. The ends lost 10 bases at V and 6 bases at J; junction bases unmatched: 22. CDR1 is MNHEY and CDR2 is SMNVEV in the germline V gene (reference sequence).

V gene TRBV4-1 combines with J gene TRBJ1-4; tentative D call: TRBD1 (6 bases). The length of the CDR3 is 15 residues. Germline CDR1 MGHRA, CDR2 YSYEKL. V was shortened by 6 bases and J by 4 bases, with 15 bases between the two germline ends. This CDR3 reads CASRKTGMGNEKLFF. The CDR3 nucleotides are TGCGCCAGCAGGAAAACAGGGATGGGTAATGAAAAACTGTTTTTT.

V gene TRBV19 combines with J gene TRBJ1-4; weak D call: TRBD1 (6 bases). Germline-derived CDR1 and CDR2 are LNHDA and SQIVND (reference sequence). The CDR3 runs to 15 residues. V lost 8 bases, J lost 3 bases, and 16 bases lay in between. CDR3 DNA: TGTGCCAGTCGCCCGAACGGGGGGCCTAATGAAAAACTGTTTTTT. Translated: CASRPNGGPNEKLFF.

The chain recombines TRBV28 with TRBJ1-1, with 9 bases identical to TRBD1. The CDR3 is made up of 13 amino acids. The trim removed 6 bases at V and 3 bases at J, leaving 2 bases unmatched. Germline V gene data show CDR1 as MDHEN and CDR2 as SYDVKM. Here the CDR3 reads CASRRTGDTEAFF. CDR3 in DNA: TGTGCCAGCAGGCGGACAGGGGACACTGAAGCTTTCTTT.

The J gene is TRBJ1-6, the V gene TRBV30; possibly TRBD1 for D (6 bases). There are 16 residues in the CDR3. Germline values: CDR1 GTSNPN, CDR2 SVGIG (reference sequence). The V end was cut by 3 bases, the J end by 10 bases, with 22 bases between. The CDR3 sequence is CAWRHRTAPLRSPLHF. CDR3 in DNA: TGTGCCTGGAGGCACCGGACAGCCCCTTTACGCTCACCCCTCCACTTT.

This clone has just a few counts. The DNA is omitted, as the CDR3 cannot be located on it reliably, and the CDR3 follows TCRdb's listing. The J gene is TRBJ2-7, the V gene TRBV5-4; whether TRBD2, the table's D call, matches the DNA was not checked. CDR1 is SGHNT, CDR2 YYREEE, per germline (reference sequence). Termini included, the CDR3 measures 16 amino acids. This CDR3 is CASSSSTSGLSYEQYF.

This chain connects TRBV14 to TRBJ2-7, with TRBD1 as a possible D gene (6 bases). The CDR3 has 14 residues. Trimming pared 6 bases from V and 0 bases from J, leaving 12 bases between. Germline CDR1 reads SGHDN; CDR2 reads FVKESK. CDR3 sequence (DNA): TGTGCCAGCAGTCCCACAGGGATCTCCTACGAGCAGTACTTC. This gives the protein CASSPTGISYEQYF.

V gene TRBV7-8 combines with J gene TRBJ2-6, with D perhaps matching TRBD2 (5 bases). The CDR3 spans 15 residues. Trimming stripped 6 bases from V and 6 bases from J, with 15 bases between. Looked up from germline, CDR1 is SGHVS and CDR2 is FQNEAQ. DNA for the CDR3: TGTGCCAGCAGACCGGGGAAGGGATTGGCCAACGTCCTGACTTTC. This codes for CASRPGKGLANVLTF.

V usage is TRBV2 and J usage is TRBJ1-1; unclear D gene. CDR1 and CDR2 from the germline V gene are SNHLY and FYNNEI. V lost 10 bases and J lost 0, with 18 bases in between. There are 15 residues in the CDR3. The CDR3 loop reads CATRRRAGMNTEAFF. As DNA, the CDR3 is TGTGCCACTCGTCGAAGGGCGGGGATGAACACTGAAGCTTTCTTT.

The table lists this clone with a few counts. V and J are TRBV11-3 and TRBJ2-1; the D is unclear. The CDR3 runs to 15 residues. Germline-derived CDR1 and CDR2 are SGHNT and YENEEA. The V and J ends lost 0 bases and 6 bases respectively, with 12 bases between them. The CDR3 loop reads CASSLDAIPGNEQFF. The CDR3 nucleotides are TGTGCCAGCAGCTTAGACGCTATCCCCGGCAATGAGCAGTTCTTC.

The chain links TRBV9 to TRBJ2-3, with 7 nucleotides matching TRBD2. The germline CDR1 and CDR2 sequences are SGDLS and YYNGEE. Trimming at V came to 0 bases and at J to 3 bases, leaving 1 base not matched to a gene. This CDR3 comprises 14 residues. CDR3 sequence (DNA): TGTGCCAGCAGCGTAGATAGCGGGACAGATACGCAGTATTTT. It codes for CASSVDSGTDTQYF.

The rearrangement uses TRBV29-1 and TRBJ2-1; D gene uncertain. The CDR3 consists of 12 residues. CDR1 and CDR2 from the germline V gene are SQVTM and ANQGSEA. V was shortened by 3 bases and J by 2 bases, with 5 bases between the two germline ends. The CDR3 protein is CSVDHTYNEQFF. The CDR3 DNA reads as TGCAGCGTTGATCACACCTACAATGAGCAGTTCTTC.

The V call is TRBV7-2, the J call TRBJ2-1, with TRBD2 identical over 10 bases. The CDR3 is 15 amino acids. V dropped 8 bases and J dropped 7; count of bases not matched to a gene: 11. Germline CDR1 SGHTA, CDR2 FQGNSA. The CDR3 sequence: CASHRKAGGPNEQFF. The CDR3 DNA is TGTGCCAGCCATAGAAAAGCGGGGGGGCCTAATGAGCAGTTCTTC.

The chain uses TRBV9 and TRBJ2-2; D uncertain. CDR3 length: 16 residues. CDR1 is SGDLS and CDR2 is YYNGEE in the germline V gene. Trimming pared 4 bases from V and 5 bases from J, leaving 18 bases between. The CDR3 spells CASSSSATPGTGELFF. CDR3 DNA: TGTGCCAGCAGCTCGTCCGCGACTCCTGGGACCGGGGAGCTGTTTTTT.

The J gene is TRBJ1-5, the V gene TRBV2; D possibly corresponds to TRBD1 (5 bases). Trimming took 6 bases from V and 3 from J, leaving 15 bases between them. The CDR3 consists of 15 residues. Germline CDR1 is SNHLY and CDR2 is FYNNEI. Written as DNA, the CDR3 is TGTGCCAGCAGCCCCTCGGGACTTTTCAATCAGCCCCAGCATTTT. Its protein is CASSPSGLFNQPQHF. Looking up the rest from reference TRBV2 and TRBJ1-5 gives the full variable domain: EPEVTQTPSHQVTQMGQEVILRCVPISNHLYFYWYRQILGQKVEFLVSFYNNEISEKSEIFDDQFSVERPDGSNFTLKIRSTKLEDSAMYFCASSPSGLFNQPQHFGDGTRLSIL.

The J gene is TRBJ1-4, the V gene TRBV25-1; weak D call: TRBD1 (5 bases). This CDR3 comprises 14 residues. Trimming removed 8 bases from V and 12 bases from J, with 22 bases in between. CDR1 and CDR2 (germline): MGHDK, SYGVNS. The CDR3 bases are TGTGCCAGCGGGGGATCCCCGTCGTGGGGGGAACTGTTTTTT. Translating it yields CASGGSPSWGELFF.

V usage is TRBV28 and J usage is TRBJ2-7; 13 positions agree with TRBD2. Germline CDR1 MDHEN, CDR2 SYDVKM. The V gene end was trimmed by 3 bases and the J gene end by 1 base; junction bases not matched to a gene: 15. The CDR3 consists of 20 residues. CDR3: CASSFRVTSGRSGKSYEQYF. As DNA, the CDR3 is TGTGCCAGCAGTTTCCGCGTGACTAGCGGGAGGTCGGGAAAGTCCTACGAGCAGTACTTC.

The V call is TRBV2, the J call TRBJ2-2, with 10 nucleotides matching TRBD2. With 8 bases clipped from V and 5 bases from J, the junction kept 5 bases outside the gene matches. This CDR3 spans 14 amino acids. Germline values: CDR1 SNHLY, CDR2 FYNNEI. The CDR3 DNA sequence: TGTGCCAGCGAAGCGGGAGGGAGAACCGGGGAGCTGTTTTTT. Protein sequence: CASEAGGRTGELFF.